This T cell receptor beta chain is drawn from a study of shared clonotypes between healthy human individuals. Looking at the study overall: CD8 memory received one plate per donor, CD8 naive two, CD4 memory three and CD4 naive three.

There were only Caucasian adults among the donors, and all lived in Nashville, Tennessee. The repertoire was sequenced with immunoSEQ multiplex PCR; TCRdb's copy has only in-frame clones and lacks some. The table includes 2,500,000 or so clones, approximately 94% detected once. The germline gives CDR1 SNHLY, CDR2 FYNNEI. This CDR3 comprises 13 residues. Trimming took 5 bases from V and 2 from J, leaving 9 bases between them. The chain recombines TRBV2 with TRBJ1-2; no reliable D call. The material sequenced was naive CD4+ T cells sorted from blood. Subset specified: CD45RA+ positively selected. The sequence was obtained from a man aged 18-30 years in good health. The CDR3 is CASSLGSNYGYTF. For the CDR3, the DNA is TGTGCCAGCAGTTTGGGCAGCAACTATGGCTACACCTTC.